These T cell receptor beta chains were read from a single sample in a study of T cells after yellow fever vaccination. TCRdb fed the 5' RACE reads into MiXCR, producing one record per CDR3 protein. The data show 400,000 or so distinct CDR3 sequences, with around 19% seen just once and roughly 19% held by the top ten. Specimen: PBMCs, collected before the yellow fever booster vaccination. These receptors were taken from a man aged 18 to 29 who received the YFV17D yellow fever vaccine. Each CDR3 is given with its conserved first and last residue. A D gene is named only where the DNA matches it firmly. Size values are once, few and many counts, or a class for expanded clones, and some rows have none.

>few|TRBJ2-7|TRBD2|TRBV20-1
TGCAGTGCTAGTAAGCGGGGGTACGAGCAGTACTTC
CSASKRGYEQYF
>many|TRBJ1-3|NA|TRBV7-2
TGTGCCAGCAGCCTCTTAAATTGGTCTGGAAACACCATATATTTT
CASSLLNWSGNTIYF
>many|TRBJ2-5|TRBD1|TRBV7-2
TGTGCCAGCAGCTCCCTGGACAGGGCCGAGACCCAGTACTTC
CASSSLDRAETQYF
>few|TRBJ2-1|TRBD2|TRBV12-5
TGTGCTAACCGCGGGGGTGACTACAATGAGCAGTTCTTC
CANRGGDYNEQFF
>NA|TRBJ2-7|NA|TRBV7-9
TGTGCCAGCAGCCAGGCCTACGAGCAGTACTTC
CASSQAYEQYF
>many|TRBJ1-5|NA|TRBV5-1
TGTGCCAGCAGCTTAGCGGGGGATCAGCCCCAGCATTTT
CASSLAGDQPQHF
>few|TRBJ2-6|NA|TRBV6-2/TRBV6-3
TGTGCCAGCAGTTATACCCGACCTGGGGCCAACGTCCTGACTTTC
CASSYTRPGANVLTF
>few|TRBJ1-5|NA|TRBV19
TGTGCCAGTAGTACGGGGACATTCATGCCCCAGCATTTT
CASSTGTFMPQHF
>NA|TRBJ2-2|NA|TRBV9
TGTGCCAGCAGCCCCCCGGACTTGATGAACACCGGGGAGCTGTTTTTT
CASSPPDLMNTGELFF
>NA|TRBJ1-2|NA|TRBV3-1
TGTGCCAGGGGTCTTCGACAGTGTGGCTACACCTTC
CARGLRQCGYTF
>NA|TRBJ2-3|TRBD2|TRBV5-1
TGCGCCAGCAGCCTCTCGGGAGGATCTAGCACAGATACGCAGTATTTT
CASSLSGGSSTDTQYF